This T cell receptor (beta chain) was identified in a study of tumor and adjacent non-tumor tissue in lung cancer. Study at large: Aged about 31 to 80 years, patients included roughly eleven men and 5 women with stage I to III disease. On average, productive TCRbeta reads reached around 4 million per sample.

The CDR3 extends over 17 amino acids. CDR1 and CDR2 (germline): SGHRS, YFSETQ. V gave up 5 bases and J gave up 0 bases; unmatched junction bases: 13. About this clonotype itself: Its antigen is not identified.

This sample's RNA came from whole unsorted tissue. The normal lung tissue was taken more than 3 cm from the tumor edge. Chemotherapy-naive patients with new lung cancer underwent thoracic surgery in China, August–November 2014. Study-level findings and limits: Compared with tumor, normal lung showed significantly lower TCR diversity.

The library came from three nested PCR rounds adapted from ARM-PCR protocols. One entry per CDR3 protein results from TCRdb running MiXCR on the multiplex PCR reads. The table records roughly 43,000 distinct CDR3 sequences, roughly 60% of them present only once. The receptor's source is a man aged 50 to 59 with non-small cell lung cancer. Material for sequencing was distant non-tumor lung tissue. The chain carries TRBV5-1 and TRBJ1-2, with 7 bases fitting TRBD1. This CDR3 is CASSLLGRGSPNYGYTF. The CDR3 DNA reads as TGCGCCAGCAGTTTGCTCGGCAGGGGGAGTCCTAACTATGGCTACACCTTC.